This TCR beta chain was retrieved from a study of long-term antiretroviral therapy in people with HIV. This clone has a handful of counts. Antigen unknown. Overall study findings and caveats: The study collected no data on ART adherence, viral resistance or therapy changes.

After removal of 1 base from V and 5 bases from J, the junction contained 7 bases not matched to a gene. Germline V gene data show CDR1 as SEHNR and CDR2 as FQNEAQ (reference sequence). The CDR3 contains 15 residues. Sequencing used immunoSEQ v3.0 at survey level. Measured with immunoSEQ multiplex PCR; TCRdb has only the in-frame clones, and not every one. Of approximately 36,000 clones in the sample, roughly 82% were seen once. This receptor was obtained from a man aged 18 to 30 with HIV. The starting material was unsorted PBMCs, obtained 0.6 years after starting antiretroviral therapy. The chain employs TRBV7-9 and TRBJ2-7; 8 bases match TRBD1. CDR3 DNA: TGTGCCAGCAGCTTAGTACAGGGGGGTCGCGACGAGCAGTACTTC. Amino acid sequence: CASSLVQGGRDEQYF.